Following are 21 T cell receptor beta chains from one sample sequenced in a study of blood T cell repertoires in COVID-19. TCRdb keeps only in-frame clones here, not all; method: immunoSEQ multiplex PCR. The sample lists tens of thousands of clones, about 91% occurring once. The sample comprised peripheral blood. Every receptor here comes from a woman aged 55-75 years with COVID-19, enrolled during active disease.

This clone was seen once. This chain uses TRBV2 with TRBJ1-2, with D perhaps TRBD1 (6 bases). The CDR3 is 13 amino acids. Germline values: CDR1 SNHLY, CDR2 FYNNEI. Trimming took off 6 bases at V and 0 bases at J, with 8 bases between the two ends. CDR3 sequence: CASSRTANYGYTF. The CDR3 region has the DNA TGTGCCAGCAGCCGGACAGCTAACTATGGCTACACCTTC.

The genes are TRBV12-5 and TRBJ2-5, with D possibly matching TRBD1 (5 bases). Trimming took 2 bases from V and 1 from J, leaving 11 bases between them. Germline V lookup: CDR1 LGHNT, CDR2 FRNRAP. This CDR3 is built from 15 residues. In DNA, the CDR3 is TGTGCTAGTGGTTTGTCTCCAGGGATCCAAGAGACCCAGTACTTC. This translates into CASGLSPGIQETQYF.

This chain connects TRBV5-1 to TRBJ2-1, with a tentative D call TRBD1 (6 bases). Germline V gene lookup returns CDR1 SGHRS and CDR2 YFSETQ. V lost 5 bases and J lost 7, with 19 bases in between. CDR3 length equals 15 residues. CDR3 sequence: CASRRGQPLRNEQFF. As DNA, the CDR3 is TGCGCCAGCAGGCGAGGACAGCCATTACGAAATGAGCAGTTCTTC.

The chain combines TRBV28 with TRBJ2-7, with a tentative D call TRBD1 (5 bases). The CDR3 loop spans 13 amino acids. The V and J ends lost 5 bases and 2 bases respectively, with 10 bases between them. The germline V gene has CDR1 MDHEN and CDR2 SYDVKM. The CDR3 sequence: CASSPRGAYEQYF. CDR3 DNA sequence: TGTGCCAGCAGTCCTAGGGGCGCCTACGAGCAGTACTTC.

V is TRBV30 and J is TRBJ2-1; 9 bases map to TRBD2. The CDR3 is made up of 13 amino acids. J was trimmed by 2 bases and V by 7 bases; bases with no gene match: 3. Germline CDR1 and CDR2: GTSNPN and SVGIG (reference sequence). CDR3: CAFGLATYNEQFF. DNA for the CDR3: TGTGCCTTCGGACTAGCGACCTACAATGAGCAGTTCTTC.

The gene calls are TRBV7-7 and TRBJ2-5; 7 bases are shared with TRBD2. Losses at the gene ends were 5 bases for V and 1 base for J; bases not matched to a gene: 10. From germline, CDR1 is SSHAT and CDR2 FNYEAQ (reference sequence). The CDR3 contains 16 residues. Here the CDR3 reads CASSPPVASGQETQYF. CDR3 coding DNA: TGTGCCAGCAGCCCACCGGTGGCTAGCGGCCAAGAGACCCAGTACTTC.

The V gene is TRBV6-4, the J gene TRBJ2-5; a possible D gene is TRBD2 (7 bases). Germline V gene lookup returns CDR1 MRHNA and CDR2 SNTAGT. The CDR3 extends over 18 amino acids. V was clipped by 0 bases and J by 1 base, with 18 bases between them. In DNA, the CDR3 is TGTGCCAGCAGTGACTCGATTAAGGCGGGGGCGACCCAAGAGACCCAGTACTTC. It codes for CASSDSIKAGATQETQYF.

The chain combines TRBV11-2 with TRBJ2-5; tentative D call: TRBD1 (5 bases). V lost 3 bases and J lost 2, with 7 bases in between. CDR3 length equals 13 residues. The germline V gene has CDR1 SGHAT and CDR2 FQNNGV. The CDR3 loop reads CASSFNRQETQYF. The CDR3 DNA reads TGTGCCAGCAGCTTCAACAGGCAAGAGACCCAGTACTTC.

The chain recombines TRBV9 with TRBJ1-1; D perhaps matches TRBD1 (6 bases). V dropped 4 bases and J dropped 0 bases, with 10 bases sitting between them. The CDR3 consists of 14 residues. Per germline, CDR1 SGDLS and CDR2 YYNGEE. For the CDR3, the DNA is TGTGCCAGCAGCCCAAGGGGGATGAACACTGAAGCTTTCTTT. This sequence encodes CASSPRGMNTEAFF.

This clone was counted only a few times. The V and J genes are TRBV9 and TRBJ2-3; D call uncertain. The CDR3 has 14 residues. Germline-derived CDR1 and CDR2 are SGDLS and YYNGEE. Trimming stripped 3 bases from V and 4 bases from J, with 12 bases between. The CDR3 sequence: CASSAGSGPDTQYF. CDR3 bases: TGTGCCAGCAGCGCCGGGTCGGGTCCAGATACGCAGTATTTT.

The rearrangement links TRBV11-3 to TRBJ2-4; maybe TRBD2 (6 bases). Trimming pared 5 bases from V and 8 bases from J, leaving 10 bases between. The CDR3 contains 12 residues. Per the germline V gene, CDR1 is SGHNT and CDR2 is YENEEA. CDR3 region: CASSPRGYIQYF. The CDR3, as DNA: TGTGCCAGCAGCCCCCGGGGGTACATTCAGTACTTC.

This chain joins TRBV6-5 and TRBJ1-4; D gene ambiguous. This CDR3 has 15 amino acids. Trimming removed 6 bases from V and 8 bases from J, with 19 bases in between. Germline V gene data show CDR1 as MNHEY and CDR2 as SVGAGI. CDR3 bases: TGTGCCAGCAGCCCCGCCCGGAGGATTCGAGAAAAACTGTTTTTT. Translation: CASSPARRIREKLFF.

The chain is built from TRBV10-3 and TRBJ1-5; 7 positions match TRBD1. The CDR3 consists of 15 residues. The V gene end was trimmed by 4 bases and the J gene end by 0 bases; junction bases not matched to a gene: 3. From germline, CDR1 is ENHRY and CDR2 SYGVKD. CDR3 bases: TGTGCCATCAGTGGGACAGGAGATAGCAATCAGCCCCAGCATTTT. Translating gives CAISGTGDSNQPQHF.

The chain employs TRBV29-1 and TRBJ2-7, with 10 bases aligning to TRBD1. Germline CDR1 and CDR2: SQVTM and ANQGSEA. The V segment lost 7 bases and the J segment 7 bases; nucleotides outside the gene matches: 10. This CDR3 is built from 13 residues. CDR3 region: CSALGTGAAEQYF. CDR3 nucleotide sequence: TGCAGCGCCCTCGGGACAGGGGCCGCTGAGCAGTACTTC.

This chain uses TRBV28 with TRBJ2-7; D is ambiguous. Germline V lookup: CDR1 MDHEN, CDR2 SYDVKM. V lost 4 bases and J 0 bases, leaving 7 bases between the germline ends. The CDR3 sequence is 13 residues long. CDR3 sequence reads: CASSSPSSYEQYF. CDR3 DNA: TGTGCCAGCAGTTCACCTAGCTCCTACGAGCAGTACTTC.

The CDR3 is CASSVGTGIPDTQYF. The DNA of the CDR3 is TGTGCCAGCAGTGTGGGGACAGGGATTCCAGATACGCAGTATTTT. V usage is TRBV2 and J usage is TRBJ2-3, with 9 bases that match TRBD1. CDR3 length: 15 residues. V lost 4 bases, J lost 4 bases, and 6 bases stayed unmatched. The V gene's germline CDR1 is SNHLY and CDR2 FYNNEI.

The rearrangement links TRBV7-8 to TRBJ1-3, with D tentatively TRBD1 (5 bases). Germline assignment: CDR1 SGHVS and CDR2 FQNEAQ. The CDR3 has 16 residues. Trimming removed 5 bases from V and 0 bases from J, with 14 bases in between. CDR3 DNA: TGTGCCAGCAGCCGAAGGGGCGGCCCCTCTGGAAACACCATATATTTT. This encodes CASSRRGGPSGNTIYF.

The J gene is TRBJ2-1, the V gene TRBV29-1; TRBD2 agrees at 8 bases. The CDR3 has 14 residues. The V gene end was trimmed by 2 bases and the J gene end by 7 bases; junction bases not matched to a gene: 7. In germline, CDR1 is SQVTM, CDR2 ANQGSEA. The CDR3 nucleotides read TGCAGCGTTGAACTACCGGGACTAGGAAATGAGCAGTTCTTC. Translating gives CSVELPGLGNEQFF.

This clone was recorded once. This rearrangement joins TRBV3-1 (or the pseudogene TRBV3-2) to TRBJ2-7, with a possible D match to TRBD1 (6 bases). The length of the CDR3 is 18 residues. The V end was cut by 2 bases, the J end by 3 bases, with 23 bases between. Per the germline V gene, CDR1 is LGHDT and CDR2 is YNNKEL (reference sequence). CDR3 bases: TGTGCCAGCAGCCAATCAGGGGTGGTCAGTTATCCTCACTACGAGCAGTACTTC. Protein product: CASSQSGVVSYPHYEQYF.

The chain has TRBV4-3 and TRBJ2-3; D perhaps matches TRBD2 (6 bases). The CDR3 extends over 17 amino acids. Germline V gives CDR1 LGHNA, CDR2 YSLEER. Trimming pared 0 bases from V and 1 base from J, leaving 14 bases between. The CDR3 region is CASSQDVAGRGTDTQYF. CDR3 sequence (DNA): TGCGCCAGCAGCCAAGATGTGGCGGGAAGGGGCACAGATACGCAGTATTTT.

The chain employs TRBV27 and TRBJ2-5; TRBD2 aligns across 8 bases. Germline V gives CDR1 MNHEY, CDR2 SMNVEV (reference sequence). J was trimmed by 2 bases and V by 6 bases; bases with no gene match: 14. The CDR3 loop spans 17 amino acids. The CDR3 DNA reads TGTGCCAGCAGCCCCATTGCGAGCGGGGGATATCAAGAGACCCAGTACTTC. As protein: CASSPIASGGYQETQYF.